The 5 T cell receptor beta chains reported below all come from one sample, sequenced in a study of blood T cell repertoires in COVID-19. Profiled with immunoSEQ multiplex PCR; TCRdb holds only in-frame clones, not every one. The sample consists of some 300,000 clones, approximately 91% of them appearing once. Sequencing used PBMCs or T cells enriched from blood (not recorded which). The receptors stem from a woman younger than 45 who had recovered from COVID-19.

This clone appeared many times. The chain carries TRBV3-1 (or the pseudogene TRBV3-2) and TRBJ2-7; 7 bases are shared with TRBD2. CDR1 LGHDT and CDR2 YNNKEL come from the germline V gene (reference sequence). Losses at the gene ends were 2 bases for V and 7 bases for J; bases not matched to a gene: 5. CDR3 length equals 13 residues. The CDR3 region has the DNA TGTGCCAGCAGCCAATGGGCGGGAGTAGAGCAGTACTTC. Translated: CASSQWAGVEQYF.

This clone was observed a few times. The chain links TRBV24-1 to TRBJ2-2, with TRBD1 matching 7 bases. V lost 11 bases and J lost 2; bases outside the gene matches: 4. The germline gives CDR1 KGHDR, CDR2 SFDVKD. The CDR3 has 13 amino acids. CDR3: CAIRDRNTGELFF. The CDR3 nucleotides are TGTGCCATCCGGGACAGAAACACCGGGGAGCTGTTTTTT.

This clone appeared once. The gene calls are TRBV14 and TRBJ1-6, with D hard to call. There are 16 residues in the CDR3. In germline, CDR1 is SGHDN, CDR2 FVKESK. V lost 4 bases and J 0 bases, leaving 10 bases between the germline ends. The CDR3, as DNA: TGTGCCAGCAGCCCGCGCGTGAGCTCCTATAATTCACCCCTCCACTTT. It is translated as CASSPRVSSYNSPLHF.

The rearrangement uses TRBV3-1 (or the pseudogene TRBV3-2) and TRBJ1-1; 9 bases map to TRBD1. This CDR3 spans 18 amino acids. The germline gives CDR1 LGHDT, CDR2 YNNKEL (reference sequence). J lost 0 bases, V lost 0 bases, and 8 bases had no gene match. CDR3 in DNA: TGTGCCAGCAGCCAAGATCAGACAGGGGGTCCCTTGAACACTGAAGCTTTCTTT. Translated: CASSQDQTGGPLNTEAFF.

The J gene is TRBJ2-2, the V gene TRBV28; 8 nucleotides align to TRBD1. This CDR3 spans 15 amino acids. Trimming at V came to 2 bases and at J to 5 bases, leaving 4 bases not matched to a gene. Germline V gene data show CDR1 as MDHEN and CDR2 as SYDVKM. The CDR3 DNA is TGTGCCAGCAGTTTAAACAGGGGGTATACCGGGGAGCTGTTTTTT. Translating it yields CASSLNRGYTGELFF.